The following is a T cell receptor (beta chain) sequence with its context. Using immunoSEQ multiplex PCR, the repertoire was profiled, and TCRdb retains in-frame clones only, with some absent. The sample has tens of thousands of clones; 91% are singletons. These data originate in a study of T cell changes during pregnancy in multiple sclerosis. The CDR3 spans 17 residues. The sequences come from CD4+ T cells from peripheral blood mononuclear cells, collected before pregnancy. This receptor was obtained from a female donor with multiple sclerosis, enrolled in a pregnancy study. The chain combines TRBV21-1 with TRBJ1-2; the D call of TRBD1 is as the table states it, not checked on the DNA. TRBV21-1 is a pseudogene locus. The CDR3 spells CASSKAPGTGTLYGYTF. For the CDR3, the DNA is TGTGCCAGCAGCAAAGCGCCAGGGACAGGGACACTTTATGGCTACACCTTC.